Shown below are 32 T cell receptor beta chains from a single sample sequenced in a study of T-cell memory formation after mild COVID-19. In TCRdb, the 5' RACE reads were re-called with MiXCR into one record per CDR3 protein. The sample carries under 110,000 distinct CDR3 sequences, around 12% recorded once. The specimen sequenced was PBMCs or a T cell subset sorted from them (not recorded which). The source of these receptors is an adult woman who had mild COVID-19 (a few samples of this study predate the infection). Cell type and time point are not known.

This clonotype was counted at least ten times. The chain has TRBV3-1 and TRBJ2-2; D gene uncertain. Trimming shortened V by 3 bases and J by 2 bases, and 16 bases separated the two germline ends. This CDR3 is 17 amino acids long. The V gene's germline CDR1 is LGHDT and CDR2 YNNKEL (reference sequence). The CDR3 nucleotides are TGTGCCAGCAGCCATCGACCCCCGGGCTTAAACACCGGGGAGCTGTTTTTT. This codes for CASSHRPPGLNTGELFF.

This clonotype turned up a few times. The DNA of the CDR3 is TGTGCCAGCTCTCCTTGGAGTAACCGATACAATGAGCAGTTCTTC. This codes for CASSPWSNRYNEQFF. The chain recombines TRBV7-2 with TRBJ2-1, with D unresolved. V was shortened by 8 bases and J by 4 bases, with 18 bases between the two germline ends. The CDR3 has 15 residues. Germline V gene data show CDR1 as SGHTA and CDR2 as FQGNSA.

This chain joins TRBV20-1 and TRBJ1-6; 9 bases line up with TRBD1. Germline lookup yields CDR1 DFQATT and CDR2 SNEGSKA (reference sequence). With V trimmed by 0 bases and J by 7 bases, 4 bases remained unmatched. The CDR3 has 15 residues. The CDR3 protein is CSARDPGQGNSPLHF. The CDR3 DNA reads TGCAGTGCTAGAGATCCGGGACAGGGAAATTCACCCCTCCACTTT.

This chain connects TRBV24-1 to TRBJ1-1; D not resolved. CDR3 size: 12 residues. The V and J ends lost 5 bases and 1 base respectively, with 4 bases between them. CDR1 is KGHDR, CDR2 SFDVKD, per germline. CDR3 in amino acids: CATSGGNTEAFF. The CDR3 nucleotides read TGTGCCACCAGTGGAGGGAACACTGAAGCTTTCTTT.

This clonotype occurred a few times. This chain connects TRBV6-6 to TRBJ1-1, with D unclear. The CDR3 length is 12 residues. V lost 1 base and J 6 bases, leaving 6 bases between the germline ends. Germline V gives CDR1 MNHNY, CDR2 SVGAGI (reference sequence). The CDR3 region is CASSYYGPEAFF. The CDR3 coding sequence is TGTGCCAGCAGTTACTACGGACCTGAAGCTTTCTTT.

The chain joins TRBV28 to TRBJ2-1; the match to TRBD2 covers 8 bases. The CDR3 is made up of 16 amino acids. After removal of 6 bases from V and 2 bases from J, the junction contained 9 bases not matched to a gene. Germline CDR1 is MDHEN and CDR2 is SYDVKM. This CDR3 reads CASRAANSGTYNEQFF. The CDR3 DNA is TGTGCCAGCAGGGCCGCCAATAGCGGGACCTACAATGAGCAGTTCTTC.

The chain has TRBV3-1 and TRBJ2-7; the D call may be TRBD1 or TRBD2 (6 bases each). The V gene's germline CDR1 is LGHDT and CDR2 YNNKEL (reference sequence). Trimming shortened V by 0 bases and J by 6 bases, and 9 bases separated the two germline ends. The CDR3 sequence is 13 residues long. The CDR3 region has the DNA TGTGCCAGCAGCCAAGATAGGGGGGCCGAGCAGTACTTC. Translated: CASSQDRGAEQYF.

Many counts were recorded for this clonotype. The CDR3 DNA reads as TGCGCCAGCAGCTTGGCCGGATCCTACGAGCAGTACTTC. It yields the protein CASSLAGSYEQYF. V usage is TRBV5-1 and J usage is TRBJ2-7; D not resolved. The CDR3 is 13 amino acids. Germline assignment: CDR1 SGHRS and CDR2 YFSETQ. V lost 0 bases and J lost 1, with 5 bases in between. Filled out from reference TRBV5-1 and TRBJ2-7, the complete variable domain reads KAGVTQTPRYLIKTRGQQVTLSCSPISGHRSVSWYQQTPGQGLQFLFEYFSETQRNKGNFPGRFSGRQFSNSRSEMNVSTLELGDSALYLCASSLAGSYEQYFGPGTRLTVT.

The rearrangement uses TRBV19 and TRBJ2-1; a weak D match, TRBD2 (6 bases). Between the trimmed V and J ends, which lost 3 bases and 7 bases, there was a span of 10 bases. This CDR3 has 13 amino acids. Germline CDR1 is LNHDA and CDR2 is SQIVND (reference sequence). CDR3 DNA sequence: TGTGCCAGTAGTATTGGTGCGGGAAATGAGCAGTTCTTC. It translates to CASSIGAGNEQFF.

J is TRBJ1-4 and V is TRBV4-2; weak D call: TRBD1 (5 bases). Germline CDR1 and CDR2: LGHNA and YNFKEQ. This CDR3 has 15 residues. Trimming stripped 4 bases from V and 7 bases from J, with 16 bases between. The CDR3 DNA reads TGTGCCAGCAGCCTTGGTCGGGACGGCACTGAAAAACTGTTTTTT. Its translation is CASSLGRDGTEKLFF.

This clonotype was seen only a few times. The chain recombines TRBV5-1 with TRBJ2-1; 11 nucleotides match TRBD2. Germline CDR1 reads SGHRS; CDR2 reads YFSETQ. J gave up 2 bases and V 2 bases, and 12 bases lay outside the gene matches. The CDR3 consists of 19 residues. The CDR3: CASSFLAGGTWTAYNEQFF. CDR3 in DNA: TGCGCCAGCAGCTTCTTAGCGGGGGGGACTTGGACCGCCTACAATGAGCAGTTCTTC. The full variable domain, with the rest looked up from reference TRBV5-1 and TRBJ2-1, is KAGVTQTPRYLIKTRGQQVTLSCSPISGHRSVSWYQQTPGQGLQFLFEYFSETQRNKGNFPGRFSGRQFSNSRSEMNVSTLELGDSALYLCASSFLAGGTWTAYNEQFFGPGTRLTVL.

CDR3: CASSETGSDEQFF. CDR3 DNA: TGTGCCAGCAGTGAGACAGGGTCGGATGAGCAGTTCTTC. V usage is TRBV2 and J usage is TRBJ2-1; 7 nucleotides agree with TRBD1. CDR1 is SNHLY, CDR2 FYNNEI, per germline. CDR3 length: 13 amino acids. V shed 3 bases, J shed 8 bases, and the junction held 4 bases outside the gene matches.

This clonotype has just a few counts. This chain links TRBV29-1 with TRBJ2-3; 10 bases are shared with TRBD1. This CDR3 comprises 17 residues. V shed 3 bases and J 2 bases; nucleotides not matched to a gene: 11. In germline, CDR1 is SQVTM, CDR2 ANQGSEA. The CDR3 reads CSVEREAGTGVTDTQYF. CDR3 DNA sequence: TGCAGCGTTGAGCGGGAAGCCGGGACAGGGGTCACAGATACGCAGTATTTT.

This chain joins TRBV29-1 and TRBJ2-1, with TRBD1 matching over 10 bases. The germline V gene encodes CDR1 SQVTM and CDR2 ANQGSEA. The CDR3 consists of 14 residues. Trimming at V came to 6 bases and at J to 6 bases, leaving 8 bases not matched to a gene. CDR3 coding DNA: TGCAGCGTGGATGGGACAGGGGACCTCAATGAGCAGTTCTTC. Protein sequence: CSVDGTGDLNEQFF.

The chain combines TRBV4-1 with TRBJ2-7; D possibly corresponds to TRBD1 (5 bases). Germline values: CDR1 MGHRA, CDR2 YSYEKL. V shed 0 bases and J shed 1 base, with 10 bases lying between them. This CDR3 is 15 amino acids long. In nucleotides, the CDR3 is TGCGCCAGCAGCCAAGAGTGGGCAGGGTCCTACGAGCAGTACTTC. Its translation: CASSQEWAGSYEQYF.

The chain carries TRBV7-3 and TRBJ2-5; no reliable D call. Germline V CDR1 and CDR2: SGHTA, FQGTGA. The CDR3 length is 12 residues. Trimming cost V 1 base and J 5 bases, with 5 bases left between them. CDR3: CASSLRLETQYF. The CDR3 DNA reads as TGTGCCAGCAGCTTAAGACTGGAGACCCAGTACTTC. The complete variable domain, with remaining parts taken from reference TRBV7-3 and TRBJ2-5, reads GAGVSQTPSNKVTEKGKYVELRCDPISGHTALYWYRQSLGQGPEFLIYFQGTGAADDSGLPNDRFFAVRPEGSVSTLKIQRTERGDSAVYLCASSLRLETQYFGPGTRLLVL.

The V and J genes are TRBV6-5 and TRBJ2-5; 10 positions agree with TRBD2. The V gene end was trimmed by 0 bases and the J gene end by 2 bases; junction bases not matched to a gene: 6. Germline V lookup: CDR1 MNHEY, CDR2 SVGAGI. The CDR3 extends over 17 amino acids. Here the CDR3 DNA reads TGTGCCAGCAGTTACTCAAGCGGGGGGGCCCAACAAGAGACCCAGTACTTC. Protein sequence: CASSYSSGGAQQETQYF.

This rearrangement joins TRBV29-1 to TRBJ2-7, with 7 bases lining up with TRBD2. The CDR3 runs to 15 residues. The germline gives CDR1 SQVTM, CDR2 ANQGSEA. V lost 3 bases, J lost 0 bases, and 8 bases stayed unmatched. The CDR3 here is CSVDNRGGGSYEQYF. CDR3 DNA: TGCAGCGTTGATAATCGGGGCGGGGGCTCCTACGAGCAGTACTTC.

The chain's CDR3 is CASSYRGAVDTQYF. CDR3 bases: TGTGCCAGCAGTTATCGGGGGGCCGTAGATACGCAGTATTTT. The rearrangement links TRBV6-2 or TRBV6-3 to TRBJ2-3; the D gene is possibly TRBD2 (7 bases). From germline, CDR1 is MNHEY and CDR2 SVGEGT. Trimming took 3 bases from V and 5 from J, leaving 12 bases between them. The CDR3 covers 14 residues.

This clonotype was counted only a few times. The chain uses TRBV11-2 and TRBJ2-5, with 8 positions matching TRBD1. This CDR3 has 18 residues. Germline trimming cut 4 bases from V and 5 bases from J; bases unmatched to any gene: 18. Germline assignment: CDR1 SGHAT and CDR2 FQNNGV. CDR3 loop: CASSSSRDRFSRGETQYF. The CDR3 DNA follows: TGTGCCAGCAGCTCGTCCCGGGACAGGTTCAGCCGAGGGGAGACCCAGTACTTC.

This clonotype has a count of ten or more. In nucleotides, the CDR3 is TGTGCCAGCAGCTCGGAGGGGAAGGAGACCCAGTACTTC. It encodes CASSSEGKETQYF. This sequence joins TRBV12-3 or TRBV12-4 and TRBJ2-5; perhaps TRBD2 as D (6 bases). Trimming took off 6 bases at V and 5 bases at J, with 13 bases between the two ends. The CDR3 sequence is 13 residues long.

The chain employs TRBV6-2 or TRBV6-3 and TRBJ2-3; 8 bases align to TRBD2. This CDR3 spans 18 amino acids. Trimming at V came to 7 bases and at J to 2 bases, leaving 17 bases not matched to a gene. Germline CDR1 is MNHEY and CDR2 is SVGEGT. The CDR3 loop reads CASNARTGTSGHTDTQYF. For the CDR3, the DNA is TGTGCCAGCAACGCGAGAACGGGAACTAGCGGACACACAGATACGCAGTATTTT.

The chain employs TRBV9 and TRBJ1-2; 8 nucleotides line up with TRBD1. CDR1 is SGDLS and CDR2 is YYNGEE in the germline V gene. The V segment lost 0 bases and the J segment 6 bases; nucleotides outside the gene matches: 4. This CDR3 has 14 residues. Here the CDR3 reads CASSVGTGHDGYTF. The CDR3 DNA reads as TGTGCCAGCAGCGTAGGGACAGGGCATGATGGCTACACCTTC.

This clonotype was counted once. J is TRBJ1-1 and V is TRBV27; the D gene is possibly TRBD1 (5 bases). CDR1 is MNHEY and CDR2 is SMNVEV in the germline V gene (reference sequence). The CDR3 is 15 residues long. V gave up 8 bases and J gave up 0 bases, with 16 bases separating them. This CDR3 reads CASCPGLRMNTEAFF. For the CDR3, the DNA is TGTGCCAGCTGTCCAGGGCTGCGGATGAACACTGAAGCTTTCTTT.

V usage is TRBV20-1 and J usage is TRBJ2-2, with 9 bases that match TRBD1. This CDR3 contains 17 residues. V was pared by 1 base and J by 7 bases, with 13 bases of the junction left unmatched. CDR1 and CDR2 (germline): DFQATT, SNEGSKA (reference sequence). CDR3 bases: TGCAGTGCTAGAGCGTCTGGGACAGGGTTTCTTAGCGGGGAGCTGTTTTTT. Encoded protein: CSARASGTGFLSGELFF.

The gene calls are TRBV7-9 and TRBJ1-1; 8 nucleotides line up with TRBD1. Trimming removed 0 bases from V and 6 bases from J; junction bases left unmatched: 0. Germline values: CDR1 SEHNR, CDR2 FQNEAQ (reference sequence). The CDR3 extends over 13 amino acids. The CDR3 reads CASSLAQGAEAFF. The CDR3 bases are TGTGCCAGCAGCTTAGCACAGGGGGCTGAAGCTTTCTTT.

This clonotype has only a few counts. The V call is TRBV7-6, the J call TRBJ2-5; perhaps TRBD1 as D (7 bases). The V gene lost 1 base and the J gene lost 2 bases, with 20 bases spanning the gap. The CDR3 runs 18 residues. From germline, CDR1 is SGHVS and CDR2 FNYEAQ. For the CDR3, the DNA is TGTGCCAGCAGCTTAGAGTCCGGCGGGACAGCTTTTCAAGAGACCCAGTACTTC. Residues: CASSLESGGTAFQETQYF.

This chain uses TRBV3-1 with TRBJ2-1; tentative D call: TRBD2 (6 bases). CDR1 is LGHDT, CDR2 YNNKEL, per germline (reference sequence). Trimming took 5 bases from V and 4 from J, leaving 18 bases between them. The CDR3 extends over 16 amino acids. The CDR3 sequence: CASSVSGLGAYNEQFF. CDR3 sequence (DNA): TGTGCCAGCAGCGTTAGCGGACTTGGGGCTTACAATGAGCAGTTCTTC.

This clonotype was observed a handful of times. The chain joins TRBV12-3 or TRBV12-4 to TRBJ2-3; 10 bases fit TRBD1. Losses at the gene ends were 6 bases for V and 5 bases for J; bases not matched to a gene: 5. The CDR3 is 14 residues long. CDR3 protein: CASRTGGVIDTQYF. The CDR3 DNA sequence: TGTGCCAGCAGGACAGGGGGCGTTATAGATACGCAGTATTTT.

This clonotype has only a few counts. This CDR3 reads CASSDWTGGYEQYF. The CDR3 nucleotides read TGTGCCAGCAGCGATTGGACAGGGGGCTACGAGCAGTACTTC. The chain combines TRBV7-9 with TRBJ2-7; the match to TRBD1 covers 10 bases. J gave up 3 bases and V 5 bases, and 4 bases lay outside the gene matches. Per the germline V gene, CDR1 is SEHNR and CDR2 is FQNEAQ (reference sequence). The CDR3 length is 14 residues. Filled out from reference TRBV7-9 and TRBJ2-7, the complete variable domain reads DTGVSQNPRHKITKRGQNVTFRCDPISEHNRLYWYRQTLGQGPEFLTYFQNEAQLEKSRLLSDRFSAERPKGSFSTLEIQRTEQGDSAMYLCASSDWTGGYEQYFGPGTRLTVT.

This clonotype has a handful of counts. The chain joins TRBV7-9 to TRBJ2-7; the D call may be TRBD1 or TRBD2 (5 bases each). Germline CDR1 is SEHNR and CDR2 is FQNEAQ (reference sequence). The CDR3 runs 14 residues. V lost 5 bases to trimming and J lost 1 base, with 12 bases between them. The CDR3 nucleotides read TGTGCCAGCAGCCCCCCGGGACGGTCCTACGAGCAGTACTTC. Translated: CASSPPGRSYEQYF.

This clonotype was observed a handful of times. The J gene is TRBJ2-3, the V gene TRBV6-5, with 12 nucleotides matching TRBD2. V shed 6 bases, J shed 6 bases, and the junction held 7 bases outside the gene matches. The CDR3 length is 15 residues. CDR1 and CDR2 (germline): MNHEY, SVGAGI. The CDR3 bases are TGTGCCAGCAGCCCAACTAGCGGGGGGCTGGATACGCAGTATTTT. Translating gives CASSPTSGGLDTQYF.